Given below is one T cell receptor (beta chain) in context. Its antigen is not identified. These data originate in a study of blood T cells in healthy people across ages. In terms of origin and age, donors were healthy Caucasian individuals from Russia aged about 6 to 90. CDR3 length equals 14 residues. The germline gives CDR1 SGHRS, CDR2 YFSETQ. Trimming shortened V by 4 bases and J by 11 bases, and 21 bases separated the two germline ends. The authors ran a second PCR of roughly 6 to 12 cycles using a sample-barcoded 5' primer and a J-beta primer mix. Every sample gave at least 3 million paired-end reads containing CDR3. TCRdb re-called the 5' RACE reads through MiXCR, storing one row per CDR3 protein. The table records roughly 800,000 distinct CDR3 sequences, under 40% of them present only once. Study results and limitations: In the absence of known donor CMV status, changes in expanded clonotypes were possibly confounded.

Sequenced: blood. The rearrangement links TRBV5-1 to TRBJ2-5; D perhaps matches TRBD2 (5 bases). The sequence was collected from a man aged 18 to 29 in good health. The CDR3 DNA is TGCGCCAGCAGCCTATTGGTGGGCCGGGATGAGCAGTACTTC. It specifies CASSLLVGRDEQYF. Looking up the rest from reference TRBV5-1 and TRBJ2-5 gives the full variable domain: KAGVTQTPRYLIKTRGQQVTLSCSPISGHRSVSWYQQTPGQGLQFLFEYFSETQRNKGNFPGRFSGRQFSNSRSEMNVSTLELGDSALYLCASSLLVGRDEQYFGPGTRLLVL.